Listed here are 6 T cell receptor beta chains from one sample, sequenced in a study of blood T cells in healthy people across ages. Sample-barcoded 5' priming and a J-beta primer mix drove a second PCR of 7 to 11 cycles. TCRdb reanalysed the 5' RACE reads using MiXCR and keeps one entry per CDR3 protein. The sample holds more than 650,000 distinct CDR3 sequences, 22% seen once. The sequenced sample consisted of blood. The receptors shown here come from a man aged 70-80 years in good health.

Written as DNA, the CDR3 is TGTGCCAGCAGTCACACAGGTTATGGCTACACCTTC. It translates to CASSHTGYGYTF. V is TRBV14 and J is TRBJ1-2, with D possibly matching TRBD1 (5 bases). Per the germline V gene, CDR1 is SGHDN and CDR2 is FVKESK. V gave up 6 bases and J gave up 5 bases, with 10 bases separating them. The CDR3 loop spans 12 amino acids.

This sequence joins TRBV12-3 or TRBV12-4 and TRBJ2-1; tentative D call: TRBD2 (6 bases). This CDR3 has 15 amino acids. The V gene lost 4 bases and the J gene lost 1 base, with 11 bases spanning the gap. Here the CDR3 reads CASSYWDFSYNEQFF. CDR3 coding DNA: TGTGCCAGCAGTTACTGGGACTTTTCCTACAATGAGCAGTTCTTC.

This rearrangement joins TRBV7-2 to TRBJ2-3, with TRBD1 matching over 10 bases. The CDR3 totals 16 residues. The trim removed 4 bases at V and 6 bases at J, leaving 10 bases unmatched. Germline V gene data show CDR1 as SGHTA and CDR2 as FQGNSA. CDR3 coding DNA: TGTGCCAGCAGCTCCGACAGGGGGCGCGAGGCGGATACGCAGTATTTT. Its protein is CASSSDRGREADTQYF.

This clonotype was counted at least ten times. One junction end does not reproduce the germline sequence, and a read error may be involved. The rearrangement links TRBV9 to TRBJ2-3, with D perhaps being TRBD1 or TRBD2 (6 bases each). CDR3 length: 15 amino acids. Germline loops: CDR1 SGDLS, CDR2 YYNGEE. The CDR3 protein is CASSVGGGSTDTQYF. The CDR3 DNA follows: TGCGCCAGCAGTGTCGGAGGGGGTAGCACAGATACGCAGTATTTT.

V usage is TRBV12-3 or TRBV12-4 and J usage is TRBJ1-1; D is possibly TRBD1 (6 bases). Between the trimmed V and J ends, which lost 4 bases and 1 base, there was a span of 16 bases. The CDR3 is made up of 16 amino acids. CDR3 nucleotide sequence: TGTGCCAGCAGTTCCCAGGGGTACAAAGGGAACACTGAAGCTTTCTTT. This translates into CASSSQGYKGNTEAFF.

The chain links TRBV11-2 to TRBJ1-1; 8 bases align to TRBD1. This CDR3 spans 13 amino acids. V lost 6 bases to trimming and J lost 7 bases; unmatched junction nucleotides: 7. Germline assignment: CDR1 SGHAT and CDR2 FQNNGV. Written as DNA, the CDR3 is TGTGCCAGCAGTTTGACAGGGGCGGATGAAGCTTTCTTT. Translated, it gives CASSLTGADEAFF.